This T cell receptor (beta chain) came from a study of cytomegalovirus exposure and HLA in healthy donors. Study as a whole: Earlier, some 200 million T cells were analyzed, and 117 million unique TCR beta sequences were found among them.

As regards this clone: The antigen remains unidentified.

The CDR3 loop spans 14 amino acids. Per the germline V gene, CDR1 is SGHTA and CDR2 is FQGNSA. The V gene lost 5 bases and the J gene lost 6 bases, with 16 bases spanning the gap. Study results and limitations: Researchers reported that a few CMV-associated chains were confirmed in vitro as CMV antigen-specific.

Amplification used 60 Vbeta primers and 13 Jbeta primers. Assay used: immunoSEQ multiplex PCR; TCRdb lists only in-frame clones, some missing. The table has 120,000 or so clones, about three quarters seen once. The receptor was isolated from a female donor in good health and CMV-seronegative. Material for sequencing was PBMCs. The V gene is TRBV7-2, the J gene TRBJ2-5; a possible D gene is TRBD2 (6 bases). In DNA form, the CDR3 reads TGTGCCAGCAGCCTCGGGACTTCAATAAAGACCCAGTACTTC. Translated: CASSLGTSIKTQYF.